This T cell receptor beta chain was retrieved from a study of blood T cell repertoires in COVID-19. Study summary: From the United States, Italy and Spain came samples of acute and convalescent COVID-19.

Using immunoSEQ multiplex PCR, the repertoire was profiled, and TCRdb retains in-frame clones only, with some absent. The sample yields about 440,000 clones, 70% to 90% seen once. V trimming: 4 bases; J trimming: 4 bases; junction bases outside the gene matches: 8. Per germline, CDR1 SGHRS and CDR2 YFSETQ. This CDR3 spans 17 amino acids. The chain employs TRBV5-1 and TRBJ1-6; 10 bases match TRBD1. The sample was PBMCs or T cells enriched from blood (not recorded which). The source is a woman aged 18 to 35 with acute COVID-19. The CDR3 sequence is CASSATPGQGYNSPLHF. CDR3 bases: TGCGCCAGCAGCGCCACTCCGGGACAGGGGTATAATTCACCCCTCCACTTT.